The entry that follows covers one T cell receptor beta chain sequence. What it binds is unknown. V lost 5 bases and J 6 bases, leaving 10 bases between the germline ends. The CDR3 totals 11 residues. Germline V lookup: CDR1 DFQATT, CDR2 SNEGSKA (reference sequence). In the PCR, 60 Vbeta and 13 Jbeta primers were used. Only in-frame clones appear in the TCRdb table, and some are missing; sequencing was by immunoSEQ multiplex PCR. The data contain around 200,000 clones, 82% of them seen just once; the ten biggest clones take up around 6%. The sample comes from a study of cytomegalovirus exposure and HLA in healthy donors. Study-wide results and caveats: It was reported that the classifier diagnosed cytomegalovirus status with high specificity and sensitivity in both the original and validation cohorts.

This clonotype was obtained from a man aged 35 to 55 in good health and CMV-seropositive. The V and J genes are TRBV20-1 and TRBJ1-2; a weak D match, TRBD1 (5 bases). The sample comprised PBMCs. As DNA, the CDR3 is TGCAGTGCTCAGGGTTTGGATGGCTACACCTTC. Its protein is CSAQGLDGYTF.